Included here is one TCR beta chain sequence, with context. Its antigen is unknown. Expansion with viral peptide pools was applied to antigen-specific CD4+ T cells by the ViraFEST assay prior to sequencing. Having been cultured for roughly 9 days, the cells underwent CD4+ T cell isolation. In the vaccine recipients, nucleocapsid antibodies were negative and there was no prior SARS-CoV-2 infection. Cultures used about 2 million PBMC per well, 7.5 to 10 IU/ml IL-2 and 10 ug/ml peptides. Half of the medium was exchanged for IL-2 medium on both days 3 and 7. The sample belongs to a study of vaccination effects on CD4 cells after COVID-19. Study-level results: Vaccine- and infection-induced clones showed marked clonal contraction late following vaccination. Missing from the study were early post-infection timepoints, and its convalescent patients were few.

Profiling relied on immunoSEQ multiplex PCR, and the TCRdb table lists in-frame clones only, not all of them. Among roughly 20,000 clones, over 65% were seen once, and the ten largest hold 20% to 30%. With V trimmed by 5 bases and J by 3 bases, 13 bases remained unmatched. The CDR3 contains 16 residues. The germline V gene has CDR1 MNHNY and CDR2 SVGAGI (reference sequence). The receptor was derived from a human donor who received a COVID-19 vaccine. The sample in question was CD4+ T cells from PBMCs cultured with HCoV-NL63 spike peptides, obtained before COVID-19 vaccination. The chain is built from TRBV6-6 and TRBJ2-7, with TRBD2 identical over 7 bases. The CDR3 DNA reads TGTGCCAGCAGTCGTTTCGACCGGGACTACGGCTACGAGCAGTACTTC. This translates into CASSRFDRDYGYEQYF.